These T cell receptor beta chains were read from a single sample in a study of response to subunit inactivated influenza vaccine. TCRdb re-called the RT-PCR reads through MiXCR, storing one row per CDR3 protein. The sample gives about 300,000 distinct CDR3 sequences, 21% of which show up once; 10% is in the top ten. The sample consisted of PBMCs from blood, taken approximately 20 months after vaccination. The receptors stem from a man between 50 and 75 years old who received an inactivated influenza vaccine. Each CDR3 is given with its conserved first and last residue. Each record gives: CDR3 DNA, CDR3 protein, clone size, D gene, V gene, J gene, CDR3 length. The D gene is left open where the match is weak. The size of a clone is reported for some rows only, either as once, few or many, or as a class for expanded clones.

TGTGCCAGCAGTGGGACTAGCCACAATGAGCAGTTCTTC,CASSGTSHNEQFF,-,TRBD2,TRBV2,TRBJ2-1,13
TGCAGTGCTATTGACCCTAACTATGGCTACACCTTC,CSAIDPNYGYTF,few,-,TRBV20-1,TRBJ1-2,12
TGTGCCAGCAGCCTACTCAGGACAGGGGGCGAGCAGTACTTC,CASSLLRTGGEQYF,few,TRBD1,TRBV7-8,TRBJ2-7,14
TGTGCCAGTAGTCTCCGGGACCCCAATCAGCCCCAGCATTTT,CASSLRDPNQPQHF,once,-,TRBV19,TRBJ1-5,14
TGCAGCGTTTCCGCCGGGAGCGGGAATGAAAAACTGTTTTTT,CSVSAGSGNEKLFF,many,-,TRBV29-1,TRBJ1-4,14
TGTGCCAGCAGCTCGGGCCAGCGCTACGAGCAGTACTTC,CASSSGQRYEQYF,few,-,TRBV7-3,TRBJ2-7,13
TGCGCCAGCAGCCCTCAGGACCCGCTTCAAGAGACCCAGTACTTC,CASSPQDPLQETQYF,few,-,TRBV5-1,TRBJ2-5,15
TGTGCCAGCAGCCAAGTACTCCGGGTTCAAGAGACCCAGTACTTC,CASSQVLRVQETQYF,-,-,TRBV3-1,TRBJ2-5,15
TGTGCCAGCAGCCCCCTGGGCGTTACGGAGGCTTTCTTT,CASSPLGVTEAFF,few,-,TRBV12-3/TRBV12-4,TRBJ1-1,13
TGTGCCAGCACAACCGGGACAGGGGGGCGTCTGGGCTACACCTTC,CASTTGTGGRLGYTF,many,TRBD1,TRBV9,TRBJ1-2,15
TGCGCCAGCAGCCAAGGAGTGTGGAGCTCCTATAATTCACCCCTCCACTTT,CASSQGVWSSYNSPLHF,-,-,TRBV4-1,TRBJ1-6,17
TGTGCCAGGGGGGAACAGGGCCCCGGCTACACCTTC,CARGEQGPGYTF,few,-,TRBV2,TRBJ1-2,12
TGTGCCAGCAGCGTAGCAAGCCTAACCTACAATGAGCAGTTCTTC,CASSVASLTYNEQFF,few,-,TRBV9,TRBJ2-1,15
TGTGCCAGCAGTTTTCGACAGGGGGAGTTCGGGGAGCTGTTTTTT,CASSFRQGEFGELFF,-,TRBD1,TRBV7-8,TRBJ2-2,15
TGTGCCAGCAGTTTCGACGGTACAAACACCATATATTTT,CASSFDGTNTIYF,few,-,TRBV12-3/TRBV12-4,TRBJ1-3,13
TGTGCCAGCAGCCGATTACAGGGGTTAATAGAGAACACTGAAGCTTTCTTT,CASSRLQGLIENTEAFF,-,TRBD1,TRBV5-5,TRBJ1-1,17
TGTGCCAGCAGTTACGAGCGGGGGGCATCCTACAATGAGCAGTTCTTC,CASSYERGASYNEQFF,-,TRBD2,TRBV27,TRBJ2-1,16
TGTGCCAGCAGCCTATCCGGGACAGGGGGCTACGAGCAGTACTTC,CASSLSGTGGYEQYF,-,TRBD1,TRBV7-9,TRBJ2-7,15
TGTGCCAGCAGCGAACCAGGAGATACGCAGTATTTT,CASSEPGDTQYF,-,-,TRBV7-8,TRBJ2-3,12
TGTGCCATCAGTGTGGTAGGGACACCGGGCATCTACACCTTC,CAISVVGTPGIYTF,few,-,TRBV10-3,TRBJ1-2,14
TGTGCCAGCAGCTTATCTCACAGCTCCTATAATTCACCCCTCCACTTT,CASSLSHSSYNSPLHF,medium-sized,-,TRBV7-2,TRBJ1-6,16
TGCAGCGTTGAACGGGGGTATGGCTACACCTTC,CSVERGYGYTF,few,-,TRBV29-1,TRBJ1-2,11
TGTGCCACCCGGTCCGCCCCCAGGTCCGGTCAGCCCCAGCATTTT,CATRSAPRSGQPQHF,few,-,TRBV15,TRBJ1-5,15
TGTGCCAGCAGTCATGATGCGGGAGCACAGCCCCAGCATTTT,CASSHDAGAQPQHF,many,-,TRBV6-2/TRBV6-3,TRBJ1-5,14
TGCGCCAGCAGCCCTGATCGACCGACGGCGGGTAACACCATATATTTT,CASSPDRPTAGNTIYF,few,-,TRBV5-1,TRBJ1-3,16
TGTGCCAGCAGTTTAAGTCTCCGGCCTAACACCGGGGAGCTGTTTTTT,CASSLSLRPNTGELFF,many,-,TRBV27,TRBJ2-2,16
TGTGCCAGCTCACCACAGGGTCAGCCAGAGCAGTACTTC,CASSPQGQPEQYF,few,-,TRBV18,TRBJ2-7,13
TGTGCCAGCAGTTTAGCGGGACAGGGCCTGACACCCCTCCACTTT,CASSLAGQGLTPLHF,-,TRBD1,TRBV12-3/TRBV12-4,TRBJ1-6,15
TGTGCTTCAAGGAGAGGACAGGGGGCCTACGAGCAGTACTTC,CASRRGQGAYEQYF,-,TRBD1,TRBV10-3,TRBJ2-7,14
TGTGCCAGCAGCCTTCGAACGGCAAATGAAAAACTGTTTTTT,CASSLRTANEKLFF,-,-,TRBV3-1,TRBJ1-4,14
TGTGCCAGCAGTTACTCGGGGCAGGGTTTCGATTCACCCCTCCACTTT,CASSYSGQGFDSPLHF,-,-,TRBV6-5,TRBJ1-6,16
TGTGCCAGCAGCTCCGGGAGCTACGCTAACTATGGCTACACCTTC,CASSSGSYANYGYTF,few,-,TRBV7-2,TRBJ1-2,15
TGTGCCAGCAGTTTACTACTCACAGGGGGCCTCGCTGAAGCTTTCTTT,CASSLLLTGGLAEAFF,few,TRBD1,TRBV28,TRBJ1-1,16
TGCAGCGTGGTTTGGACATCGCAAGAGACCCAGTACTTC,CSVVWTSQETQYF,-,-,TRBV29-1,TRBJ2-5,13
TGTGCCAGCAGTTTATGGGCTAGCGGGAGTGAGACCCAGTACTTC,CASSLWASGSETQYF,-,TRBD2,TRBV28,TRBJ2-5,15
TGCAGCGGATACGGGACAAAGAACACTGAAGCTTTCTTT,CSGYGTKNTEAFF,few,-,TRBV29-1,TRBJ1-1,13
TGTGCCAGCTCACCAAGGGACAGGGGGCTTTACAATGAGCAGTTCTTC,CASSPRDRGLYNEQFF,few,TRBD1,TRBV18,TRBJ2-1,16
TGTGCCACCAGTGCGACAGGGTCGGATGAGCAGTTCTTC,CATSATGSDEQFF,-,TRBD1,TRBV24-1,TRBJ2-1,13
TGTGCCAGCAGCTTAGAGGGGGCGCCTAATGAAAAACTGTTTTTT,CASSLEGAPNEKLFF,-,TRBD1,TRBV7-2,TRBJ1-4,15
TGTGCCAGCTCAACTAGTCTGTACTCAGATACGCAGTATTTT,CASSTSLYSDTQYF,few,-,TRBV27,TRBJ2-3,14
TGCAGCGTTGAAGAGAGGAACAGGGGGACCTATGGCTACACCTTC,CSVEERNRGTYGYTF,few,TRBD1,TRBV29-1,TRBJ1-2,15
TGCGCCAGCAGCCAGGGCCGGGCCCTCGGGAACTATGGCTACACCTTC,CASSQGRALGNYGYTF,many,-,TRBV4-1,TRBJ1-2,16
TGTGCCAGCAGTGGGCTGACAGGAAGGTCCTACAATGAGCAGTTCTTC,CASSGLTGRSYNEQFF,-,-,TRBV6-2/TRBV6-3,TRBJ2-1,16
TGTGCCAGCAGCAAGGGGACTAGCGGGAGAAGAACGCAAGAGACCCAGTACTTC,CASSKGTSGRRTQETQYF,once,-,TRBV21-1,TRBJ2-5,18
TGTGCCAGCAAGCGGGGGGACACTGAAGCTTTCTTT,CASKRGDTEAFF,-,-,TRBV12-3/TRBV12-4,TRBJ1-1,12